Following are 6 T cell receptor beta chains from one sample sequenced in a study of T cells in Graves' hyperthyroidism and ophthalmopathy. Template material for amplifying TCR beta CDR3 regions consisted of RNA transcripts. Researchers ran a first-round RT-PCR on the TCR CDR3 using the HTBI primer set. In TCRdb, the multiplex PCR reads were re-called with MiXCR into one record per CDR3 protein. This sample carries more than 500,000 distinct CDR3 sequences, around 16% of them seen once, and the ten largest clones take around 32%. Material for sequencing was blood. All receptors derive from a woman aged 25-40 years with Graves' ophthalmopathy.

This clonotype was counted many times. The rearrangement links TRBV10-1 to TRBJ2-7, with 15 bases identical to TRBD2. The CDR3 contains 19 residues. Germline CDR1 and CDR2: WNHNN and SYGVQD (reference sequence). Trimming took 2 bases from V and 2 from J; bases not matched to a gene: 10. CDR3 nucleotides: TGCGCCAGCAGTGAGGGACTAGCGGGAGGGCCAACGAGGCCCTACGAGCAGTACTTC. Its protein is CASSEGLAGGPTRPYEQYF.

This clonotype was counted a few times. The chain employs TRBV7-9 and TRBJ1-1; possible D gene TRBD1, 5 bases. The V gene's germline CDR1 is SEHNR and CDR2 FQNEAQ (reference sequence). V was pared by 1 base and J by 10 bases, with 10 bases between. The CDR3 contains 12 residues. In nucleotides, the CDR3 is TGTGCCAGCAGCTTAGGGGTGGGGGGAGCTTTCTTT. It yields the protein CASSLGVGGAFF.

This clonotype was observed at least ten times. The V call is TRBV2, the J call TRBJ2-1; 13 nucleotides agree with TRBD2. Trimming at V came to 4 bases and at J to 8 bases, leaving 8 bases not matched to a gene. The germline V gene encodes CDR1 SNHLY and CDR2 FYNNEI. The CDR3 runs to 16 residues. CDR3 nucleotides: TGTGCCAGCAGTGCCGGAAGGACTAGCGGGAGTCATGAGCAGTTCTTC. Protein: CASSAGRTSGSHEQFF. Based on the CDR3 plus reference TRBV2 and TRBJ2-1, the full variable domain is EPEVTQTPSHQVTQMGQEVILRCVPISNHLYFYWYRQILGQKVEFLVSFYNNEISEKSEIFDDQFSVERPDGSNFTLKIRSTKLEDSAMYFCASSAGRTSGSHEQFFGPGTRLTVL.

The sample holds a few counts of this clonotype. This rearrangement joins TRBV12-3 or TRBV12-4 to TRBJ2-3; the match to TRBD1 covers 8 bases. After removal of 2 bases from V and 0 bases from J, the junction contained 4 bases not matched to a gene. The CDR3 has 16 residues. The CDR3 nucleotides read TGTGCCAGCAGTTTATCGGACAGGGTTAGCACAGATACGCAGTATTTT. Its translation: CASSLSDRVSTDTQYF.

In its sample, this clonotype was seen many times. This rearrangement joins TRBV28 to TRBJ2-7; D not resolved. CDR3 length: 13 amino acids. Germline CDR1 reads MDHEN; CDR2 reads SYDVKM. With 7 bases removed from V and 0 bases from J, the gap between germline ends came to 10 bases. Here the CDR3 DNA reads TGTGCCAGCATTCCCCCGAGCTCCTACGAGCAGTACTTC. Its protein product is CASIPPSSYEQYF.

In DNA, the CDR3 is TGTGCCAGCATCCCGGCCTGGCGTTCCTACGAGCAGTACTTC. Its translation: CASIPAWRSYEQYF. The gene calls are TRBV28 and TRBJ2-7; no clear D. Deletions cut 7 bases from V and 1 base from J, with 14 bases between. Looked up from germline, CDR1 is MDHEN and CDR2 is SYDVKM. The CDR3 is 14 residues long.